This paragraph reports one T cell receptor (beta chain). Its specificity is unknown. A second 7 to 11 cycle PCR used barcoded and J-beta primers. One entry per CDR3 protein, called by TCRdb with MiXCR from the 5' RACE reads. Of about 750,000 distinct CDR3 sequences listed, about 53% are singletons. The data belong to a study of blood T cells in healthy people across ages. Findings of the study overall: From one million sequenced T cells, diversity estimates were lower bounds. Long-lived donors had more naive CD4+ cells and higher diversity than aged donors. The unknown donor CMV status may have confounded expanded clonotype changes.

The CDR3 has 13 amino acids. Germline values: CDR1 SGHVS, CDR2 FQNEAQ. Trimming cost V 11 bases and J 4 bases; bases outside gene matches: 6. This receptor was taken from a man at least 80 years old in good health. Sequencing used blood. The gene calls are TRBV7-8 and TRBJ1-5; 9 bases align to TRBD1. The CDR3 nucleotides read TGTGCCGTGGGACAGGGAGTAAATCAGCCCCAGCATTTT. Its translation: CAVGQGVNQPQHF.